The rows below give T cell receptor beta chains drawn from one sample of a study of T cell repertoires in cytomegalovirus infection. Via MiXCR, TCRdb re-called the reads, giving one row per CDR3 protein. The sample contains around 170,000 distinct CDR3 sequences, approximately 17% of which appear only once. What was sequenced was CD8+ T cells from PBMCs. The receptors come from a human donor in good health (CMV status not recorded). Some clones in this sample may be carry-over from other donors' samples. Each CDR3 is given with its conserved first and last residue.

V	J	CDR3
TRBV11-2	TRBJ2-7	CASSLGTYNFYEQYF
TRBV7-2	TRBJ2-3	CASSSADSYWYTQYF
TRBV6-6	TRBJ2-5	CASSYGHLETQYF
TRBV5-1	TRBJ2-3	CASGITSTDTQYF
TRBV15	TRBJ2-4	CATSSLIPRGQNVAKNIQYF
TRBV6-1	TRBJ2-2	CASSSWRQNTGELFF
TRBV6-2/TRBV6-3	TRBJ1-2	CASSPGDWINGYTF
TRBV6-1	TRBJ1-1	CASRSDENTEAFF
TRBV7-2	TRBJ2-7	CASSLVPHTREGYEQYF
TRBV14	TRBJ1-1	CASSPGRGGTEAFF
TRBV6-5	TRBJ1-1	CASSYQLGSTEAFF
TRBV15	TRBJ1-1	CATSRDLTVNTEAFF
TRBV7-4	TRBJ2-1	CASLPGAGAYNEQFF
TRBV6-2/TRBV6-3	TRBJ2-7	CASSYDRYEQYF
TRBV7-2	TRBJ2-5	CASSTRGAAQETQYF
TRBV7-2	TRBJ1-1	CASSLAGLEAFF
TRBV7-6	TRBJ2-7	CASSLDRVEF
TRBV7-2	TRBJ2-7	CASSLVRAGNSYEQYF
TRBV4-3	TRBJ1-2	CASSQDQGRDLYGYTF
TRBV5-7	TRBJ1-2	CASSSPRWYYGYTF
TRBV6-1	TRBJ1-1	CASSYPGLGTEAFF
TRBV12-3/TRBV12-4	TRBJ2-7	CASSQPAEVGYEQYF
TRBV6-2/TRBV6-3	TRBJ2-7	CASSRTGREQYF
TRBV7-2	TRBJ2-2	CASSAANTGELFF
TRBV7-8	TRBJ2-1	CASSRTSGVNEQFF
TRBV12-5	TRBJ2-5	CASGTGTGETQYF
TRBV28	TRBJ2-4	CASSSDEGAKNIQYF
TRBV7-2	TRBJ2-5	CASSWEDETQYF
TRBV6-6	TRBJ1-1	CASSPRIGGTEAFF